This record covers a single TCR beta chain. The antigen is not known. The entry originates in a study of T cells expressing NK-cell markers. Study-level background: There were seven HCMV-seropositive donors and one seronegative donor among the eight sequenced.

Overall study findings and caveats: Once again these clonotypes came out on top in the CD3+CD56-NKG2C+ fraction of several donors.

TCRdb reprocessed the 5' RACE reads and reports one entry per CDR3 protein, with no DNA. The table lists 200,000 to 300,000 distinct CDR3 sequences, with around 4.3% in the top ten. Germline CDR1 and CDR2: SGDLS and YYNGEE. The CDR3 runs 15 residues. Sequencing used blood T cells: a sorted CD56 or NKG2C T cell subset, CD4+ or CD8+ T cells, or bulk PBMC T cells (not recorded which). This TCR was sampled from a woman aged 18 to 75 in good health. The rearrangement joins TRBV9 to TRBJ2-1; TCRdb selects TRBD1, and the lack of DNA leaves this call unchecked. The CDR3 sequence is CASSVYGAVSNEQFF.